A single sample gave rise to the 30 T cell receptor beta chains below, sequenced in a study of T cells in Graves' hyperthyroidism and ophthalmopathy. Researchers amplified the TCR beta CDR3 regions from RNA transcripts. The primer set for the first-round RT-PCR of the TCR CDR3 was HTBI. TCRdb re-analysed the multiplex PCR reads in MiXCR, keeping a single row per CDR3 protein. Seen here are about 350,000 distinct CDR3 sequences, 11% to 15% observed once, and the top ten hold about 22%. Sequenced material: blood. These receptors came from a young woman with Graves' hyperthyroidism.

The chain carries TRBV7-9 and TRBJ2-3; 9 bases align to TRBD2. CDR3 length: 12 residues. Germline values: CDR1 SEHNR, CDR2 FQNEAQ (reference sequence). The chain's CDR3 is CVSREGRDTQYF. For the CDR3, the DNA is TGTGTTTCGCGGGAGGGCCGAGATACGCAGTATTTT.

This clonotype was seen many times. The rearrangement uses TRBV9 and TRBJ2-7; maybe TRBD2 (5 bases). V lost 0 bases and J lost 6, with 10 bases in between. Per the germline V gene, CDR1 is SGDLS and CDR2 is YYNGEE. The CDR3 totals 13 residues. The CDR3 spells CASSVERGSEQYF. The CDR3 DNA reads TGTGCCAGCAGCGTAGAAAGAGGGAGCGAGCAGTACTTC.

Ten or more counts support this clonotype. The V call is TRBV28, the J call TRBJ1-2; D remains ambiguous. There are 14 residues in the CDR3. Germline assignment: CDR1 MDHEN and CDR2 SYDVKM. Trimming shortened V by 7 bases and J by 0 bases, and 12 bases separated the two germline ends. CDR3 protein: CASIERGPNYGYTF. For the CDR3, the DNA is TGTGCCAGCATAGAACGTGGGCCTAACTATGGCTACACCTTC.

This clonotype was seen ten or more times. The chain recombines TRBV28 with TRBJ2-7, with D possibly called TRBD1 or TRBD2 (6 bases each). Germline V gene lookup returns CDR1 MDHEN and CDR2 SYDVKM. This CDR3 has 16 residues. Trimming shortened V by 6 bases and J by 0 bases, and 18 bases separated the two germline ends. The DNA for the CDR3 is TGTGCCAGCAGCGGGGGCCCCCGAACGGGCTCCTACGAGCAGTACTTC. Its translation: CASSGGPRTGSYEQYF. The full variable domain, in which reference TRBV28 and TRBJ2-7 provide the parts outside the CDR3, is DVKVTQSSRYLVKRTGEKVFLECVQDMDHENMFWYRQDPGLGLRLIYFSYDVKMKEKGDIPEGYSVSREKKERFSLILESASTNQTSMYLCASSGGPRTGSYEQYFGPGTRLTVT.

The table lists this clonotype with many counts. This chain joins TRBV2 and TRBJ2-7, with D perhaps matching TRBD2 (5 bases). This CDR3 contains 15 residues. CDR1 and CDR2 from the germline V gene are SNHLY and FYNNEI. V gave up 4 bases and J gave up 3 bases, with 16 bases separating them. In DNA form, the CDR3 reads TGTGCCAGCAGTGCGGAGGCTACCCTTTACTACGAGCAGTACTTC. It translates to CASSAEATLYYEQYF.

Only a few counts were recorded for this clonotype. The chain employs TRBV19 and TRBJ1-2; TRBD1 agrees at 10 bases. Germline assignment: CDR1 LNHDA and CDR2 SQIVND (reference sequence). Trimming at V came to 8 bases and at J to 9 bases, leaving 9 bases not matched to a gene. The CDR3 has 13 residues. CDR3 sequence: CASRKTGGESYTF. The CDR3 region has the DNA TGTGCCAGTCGAAAGACAGGGGGCGAGAGCTACACCTTC.

This clonotype was seen a handful of times. The chain uses TRBV12-3 or TRBV12-4 and TRBJ2-3; D might be TRBD2 (7 bases). The CDR3 is 16 residues long. V lost 6 bases and J 3 bases, leaving 19 bases between the germline ends. This chain's CDR3 is CASSRVGEGVTDTQYF. The CDR3 region has the DNA TGTGCCAGCAGCCGAGTGGGGGAGGGGGTGACAGATACGCAGTATTTT.

The rearrangement links TRBV10-3 to TRBJ1-3; no definite D call. This CDR3 is 13 amino acids long. The V and J ends lost 6 bases and 0 bases respectively, with 6 bases between them. In germline, CDR1 is ENHRY, CDR2 SYGVKD. The CDR3 protein is CAISTISGNTIYF. CDR3 nucleotides: TGTGCCATCAGCACGATCTCTGGAAACACCATATATTTT.

The J gene is TRBJ2-3, the V gene TRBV12-3 or TRBV12-4; a weak D match, TRBD2 (6 bases). V gave up 5 bases and J gave up 0 bases, with 12 bases separating them. The CDR3 runs to 15 residues. This CDR3 reads CASSDREISTDTQYF. As DNA, the CDR3 is TGTGCCAGCAGTGACCGGGAGATTAGCACAGATACGCAGTATTTT.

The J gene is TRBJ2-1, the V gene TRBV30, with 12 bases matching TRBD1. V gave up 8 bases and J gave up 8 bases; unmatched junction bases: 13. Germline lookup yields CDR1 GTSNPN and CDR2 SVGIG (reference sequence). This CDR3 region has 15 residues. This chain's CDR3 is CALRGRDRGRDEQFF. CDR3 bases: TGTGCCCTGAGAGGCCGGGACAGGGGGCGAGATGAGCAGTTCTTC. The full variable domain, completed using reference TRBV30 and TRBJ2-1, is SQTIHQWPATLVQPVGSPLSLECTVEGTSNPNLYWYRQAAGRGLQLLFYSVGIGQISSEVPQNLSASRPQDRQFILSSKKLLLSDSGFYLCALRGRDRGRDEQFFGPGTRLTVL.

This clonotype was found once. A much larger clone lies a single base off, so this may be a read error. The chain joins TRBV3-1 to TRBJ2-1, with D tentatively TRBD2 (6 bases). The CDR3 loop spans 15 amino acids. The V end lost 2 bases, the J end lost 13 bases, and 21 bases lay between the germline ends. From germline, CDR1 is LGHDT and CDR2 YNNKEL (reference sequence). In nucleotides, the CDR3 is TGTGCCAGCAGCCAACCAGCGGGTCTTCGTTATGGTCAGTTCTTC. Its protein product is CASSQPAGLRYGQFF.

J is TRBJ1-1 and V is TRBV7-2, with TRBD1 as a possible D gene (5 bases). This CDR3 is built from 20 residues. Trimming removed 4 bases from V and 0 bases from J, with 27 bases in between. Germline CDR1 SGHTA, CDR2 FQGNSA. CDR3 in amino acids: CASSSPRGGVSALMNTEAFF. CDR3 nucleotides: TGTGCCAGCAGCTCCCCTCGGGGAGGGGTGTCTGCTCTCATGAACACTGAAGCTTTCTTT.

This clonotype showed up many times. The V and J genes are TRBV15 and TRBJ2-3, with TRBD2 identical over 7 bases. The germline V gene has CDR1 LNHNV and CDR2 YYDKDF (reference sequence). J gave up 4 bases and V 4 bases, and 5 bases lay outside the gene matches. The CDR3 sequence is 14 residues long. CDR3 coding DNA: TGTGCCACCAGCATCCCGGGAGGCGCAGATACGCAGTATTTT. Translated: CATSIPGGADTQYF.

This clonotype showed up just a few times. The chain carries TRBV11-2 and TRBJ1-1; TRBD1 matches at 7 bases. The CDR3 runs 18 residues. The germline V gene has CDR1 SGHAT and CDR2 FQNNGV. With 3 bases clipped from V and 4 bases from J, the junction kept 17 bases outside the gene matches. Here the CDR3 reads CASSFSLLRQGTSTEAFF. In DNA, the CDR3 is TGTGCCAGCAGCTTCTCACTCCTCCGACAGGGCACCTCCACTGAAGCTTTCTTT.

The sample holds many counts of this clonotype. The chain recombines TRBV3-1 with TRBJ2-5; TRBD2 aligns across 9 bases. V shed 3 bases, J shed 7 bases, and the junction held 6 bases outside the gene matches. The CDR3 consists of 14 residues. Germline CDR1 and CDR2: LGHDT and YNNKEL (reference sequence). Here the CDR3 reads CASSQIAGEGTQYF. In DNA form, the CDR3 reads TGTGCCAGCAGCCAGATAGCGGGAGAGGGGACCCAGTACTTC.

The chain couples TRBV11-2 to TRBJ1-6; 9 nucleotides align to TRBD1. Germline CDR1 SGHAT, CDR2 FQNNGV. The CDR3 consists of 15 residues. With V trimmed by 6 bases and J by 10 bases, 10 bases remained unmatched. CDR3: CASRPPGQGKSPLHF. CDR3 sequence (DNA): TGTGCCAGCAGGCCACCGGGACAGGGAAAATCACCCCTCCACTTT.

V usage is TRBV7-2 and J usage is TRBJ1-6, with D maybe TRBD1 (5 bases). The CDR3 extends over 16 amino acids. The germline CDR1 and CDR2 sequences are SGHTA and FQGNSA. Trimming took off 5 bases at V and 11 bases at J, with 22 bases between the two ends. The CDR3 DNA is TGTGCCAGCAGCCTCAATCCGGGGACGCCGCTCCCACCCCTCCACTTT. Its translation: CASSLNPGTPLPPLHF.

This clonotype has a count of ten or more. The chain carries TRBV7-8 and TRBJ1-1; no firm D call. The CDR3 runs to 16 residues. Germline V CDR1 and CDR2: SGHVS, FQNEAQ. V shed 4 bases and J shed 0 bases, with 15 bases lying between them. This CDR3 reads CASSSNAPRLNTEAFF. The CDR3 nucleotides are TGTGCCAGCAGCTCCAACGCTCCAAGACTGAACACTGAAGCTTTCTTT.

This rearrangement joins TRBV20-1 to TRBJ1-2; D remains unclear. Germline V lookup: CDR1 DFQATT, CDR2 SNEGSKA (reference sequence). Deletions cut 3 bases from V and 0 bases from J, with 8 bases between. This CDR3 has 13 amino acids. CDR3 sequence (DNA): TGCAGTGCTAGGTCCGGGACTAACTATGGCTACACCTTC. Protein sequence: CSARSGTNYGYTF.

The chain combines TRBV7-3 with TRBJ2-3; possible D gene TRBD2, 5 bases. V was trimmed by 5 bases and J by 6 bases, leaving 12 bases between them. The CDR3 contains 13 residues. The germline CDR1 and CDR2 sequences are SGHTA and FQGTGA. The CDR3 spells CASSLSWRDTQYF. In DNA, the CDR3 is TGTGCCAGCAGCCTTAGTTGGAGGGATACGCAGTATTTT.

This chain joins TRBV10-3 and TRBJ1-2; 8 bases line up with TRBD1. The CDR3 runs to 12 residues. Germline trimming cut 6 bases from V and 5 bases from J; bases unmatched to any gene: 2. Germline assignment: CDR1 ENHRY and CDR2 SYGVKD. The CDR3 sequence is CAIRGQEYGYTF. In DNA, the CDR3 is TGTGCCATCAGGGGACAGGAGTATGGCTACACCTTC.

The J gene is TRBJ2-1, the V gene TRBV20-1, with 7 bases lining up with TRBD2. Germline V gene data show CDR1 as DFQATT and CDR2 as SNEGSKA (reference sequence). The junction had 14 bases not matched to a gene; V was cut back by 3 bases and J by 9 bases. CDR3 length equals 15 residues. The CDR3 DNA follows: TGCAGTGCTAGTCTCTCTTGGACTAGTAGGACTGAGCAGTTCTTC. Protein: CSASLSWTSRTEQFF.

This clonotype turned up a few times. The chain has TRBV28 and TRBJ2-1, with D unclear. This CDR3 is built from 18 residues. V lost 1 base to trimming and J lost 4 bases, with 20 bases between them. Per germline, CDR1 MDHEN and CDR2 SYDVKM. CDR3: CASSLSPAQAQIYNEQFF. The CDR3 nucleotides read TGTGCCAGCAGTTTATCCCCGGCTCAGGCCCAGATATACAATGAGCAGTTCTTC.

This clonotype was seen at least ten times. This rearrangement joins TRBV7-9 to TRBJ2-1, with TRBD2 matching over 9 bases. J was trimmed by 8 bases and V by 1 base; bases with no gene match: 9. Per the germline V gene, CDR1 is SEHNR and CDR2 is FQNEAQ (reference sequence). CDR3 length: 16 residues. The CDR3 sequence is CASSLGLAGRNDEQFF. The DNA of the CDR3 is TGTGCCAGCAGCTTAGGGCTAGCGGGACGTAACGATGAGCAGTTCTTC.

This clonotype was observed a few times. The chain joins TRBV29-1 to TRBJ1-2; TRBD1 agrees at 9 bases. Germline V gene lookup returns CDR1 SQVTM and CDR2 ANQGSEA. The CDR3 is made up of 13 amino acids. V was clipped by 4 bases and J by 4 bases; unmatched bases: 4. The CDR3: CSVATGGTYGYTF. CDR3 bases: TGCAGCGTTGCGACAGGGGGAACCTATGGCTACACCTTC.

This clonotype was found many times. This sequence joins TRBV7-2 and TRBJ1-5, with 8 bases that match TRBD1. This CDR3 is 15 amino acids long. Trimming removed 4 bases from V and 6 bases from J; junction bases left unmatched: 8. CDR1 is SGHTA and CDR2 is FQGNSA in the germline V gene. CDR3 sequence reads: CASSSSGGAGQPQHF. The CDR3, as DNA: TGTGCCAGCAGCTCATCAGGGGGCGCGGGTCAGCCCCAGCATTTT.

This clonotype occurred many times. The rearrangement uses TRBV20-1 and TRBJ1-4; TRBD1 is a possible D gene (5 bases). V gave up 1 base and J gave up 4 bases, with 10 bases separating them. The CDR3 sequence is 14 residues long. Germline V gene sequence: CDR1 DFQATT, CDR2 SNEGSKA (reference sequence). The CDR3 spells CSARVGTDNEKLFF. The CDR3 nucleotides read TGCAGTGCTAGAGTCGGGACGGATAATGAAAAACTGTTTTTT.

Ten or more counts support this clonotype. The CDR3 is CASSARSTSGKAELFF. CDR3 nucleotide sequence: TGTGCCAGCAGTGCTCGGTCGACTAGCGGGAAAGCTGAGCTGTTTTTT. The V and J genes are TRBV2 and TRBJ2-2; 11 positions match TRBD2. CDR3 length equals 16 residues. J lost 11 bases, V lost 4 bases, and 12 bases had no gene match. Germline V lookup: CDR1 SNHLY, CDR2 FYNNEI.

This clonotype was seen ten or more times. V gene TRBV6-1 combines with J gene TRBJ2-7, with D perhaps matching TRBD1 (5 bases). The V end lost 0 bases, the J end lost 5 bases, and 8 bases lay between the germline ends. The CDR3 length is 13 residues. In germline, CDR1 is MNHNS, CDR2 SASEGT. CDR3 amino acids: CASSEAYRNEQYF. CDR3 nucleotides: TGTGCCAGCAGTGAAGCGTACAGGAACGAGCAGTACTTC.

In the case of this clonotype: A much larger clone lies one base from this, so it may be a read error. The rearrangement uses TRBV6-1 and TRBJ2-7, with D possibly TRBD1 on 7 matching bases. Looked up from germline, CDR1 is MNHNS and CDR2 is SASEGT. This CDR3 has 15 residues. This CDR3 is CASSDTRGTVYEQHF. In DNA form, the CDR3 reads TGTGCCAGCAGTGACACCAGGGGGACTGTATACGAGCAGCACTTC.